One sample yielded the 7 T cell receptor beta chains listed below, sequenced in a study of T cells in Graves' hyperthyroidism and ophthalmopathy. RNA transcripts provided the source from which TCR beta CDR3 regions were amplified. HTBI primers were the set used in a first-round RT-PCR of the TCR CDR3. TCRdb redid the calling of the multiplex PCR reads with MiXCR, one entry per CDR3 protein. Found here are around 700,000 distinct CDR3 sequences, around a third of them singletons; the top ten hold 31%. Material: blood. The source is a woman aged 40 to 49 with Graves' hyperthyroidism.

This sequence joins TRBV12-3 or TRBV12-4 and TRBJ1-1; D is unclear. The V end lost 6 bases, the J end lost 4 bases, and 12 bases lay between the germline ends. The CDR3 loop spans 13 amino acids. The CDR3 is CASRALESTEAFF. CDR3 coding DNA: TGTGCCAGCAGGGCCTTGGAGAGCACTGAAGCTTTCTTT.

In regard to this clonotype: A much larger clone differs by one base, so this may be a read error. The V and J genes are TRBV24-1 and TRBJ1-5; no clear D gene. Germline V lookup: CDR1 KGHDR, CDR2 SFDVKD. This CDR3 contains 13 residues. The CDR3 sequence is CATSDRNNQPRHF. DNA for the CDR3: TGTGCCACCAGTGATCGGAACAATCAGCCCCGGCATTTT.

The chain couples TRBV6-2 or TRBV6-3 to TRBJ1-1; D is undetermined. The CDR3 covers 11 residues. Between the trimmed V and J ends, which lost 6 bases and 5 bases, there was a span of 7 bases. Germline CDR1 and CDR2: MNHEY and SVGEGT. CDR3 in DNA: TGTGCCAGCAGCAGAAGTACTGAAGCTTTCTTT. Translation gives CASSRSTEAFF.

At least ten counts were recorded for this clonotype. The chain combines TRBV7-9 with TRBJ1-2, with 7 positions matching TRBD1. The CDR3 spans 15 residues. Unmatched junction bases numbered 7, after V lost 1 base and J lost 5 bases. CDR1 SEHNR and CDR2 FQNEAQ come from the germline V gene (reference sequence). In DNA form, the CDR3 reads TGTGCCAGCAGCTTAGGCCGGGACAGCCTGTATGGCTACACCTTC. It translates to CASSLGRDSLYGYTF.

The V gene is TRBV7-9, the J gene TRBJ2-5; the D gene is possibly TRBD2 (7 bases). V was clipped by 5 bases and J by 2 bases, with 15 bases between them. Per the germline V gene, CDR1 is SEHNR and CDR2 is FQNEAQ (reference sequence). The CDR3 totals 15 residues. DNA of the CDR3: TGTGCCAGCAGCCTTTCGGGGGGCTCGCAAGAGACCCAGTACTTC. Amino acid sequence: CASSLSGGSQETQYF.

This clonotype was observed a handful of times. The V call is TRBV7-9, the J call TRBJ1-1, with D perhaps matching TRBD1 (6 bases). The germline gives CDR1 SEHNR, CDR2 FQNEAQ (reference sequence). Deletions cut 2 bases from V and 0 bases from J, with 16 bases between. This CDR3 spans 17 amino acids. The CDR3 nucleotides are TGTGCCAGCAGCTTAAGTCGACCGGGGGGCATGAACACTGAAGCTTTCTTT. This encodes CASSLSRPGGMNTEAFF. The full variable domain, with the rest looked up from reference TRBV7-9 and TRBJ1-1, is DTGVSQNPRHKITKRGQNVTFRCDPISEHNRLYWYRQTLGQGPEFLTYFQNEAQLEKSRLLSDRFSAERPKGSFSTLEIQRTEQGDSAMYLCASSLSRPGGMNTEAFFGQGTRLTVV.

V gene TRBV29-1 combines with J gene TRBJ1-1; 12 bases map to TRBD1. Germline CDR1 reads SQVTM; CDR2 reads ANQGSEA. With V trimmed by 3 bases and J by 4 bases, 3 bases remained unmatched. This CDR3 spans 14 amino acids. In nucleotides, the CDR3 is TGCAGCGTTGAGGGACAGGGGGCGAGCACTGAAGCTTTCTTT. Amino acids: CSVEGQGASTEAFF. Filled out from reference TRBV29-1 and TRBJ1-1, the complete variable domain reads SAVISQKPSRDICQRGTSLTIQCQVDSQVTMMFWYRQQPGQSLTLIATANQGSEATYESGFVIDKFPISRPNLTFSTLTVSNMSPEDSSIYLCSVEGQGASTEAFFGQGTRLTVV.